This TCR beta chain was sequenced during a study of regulatory T cells in long-lasting Graves disease. Building the TCR beta libraries relied on iRepertoire HTBI primers, and CDR3 regions underwent Arm-PCR. TCRdb fed the multiplex PCR reads into MiXCR, producing one record per CDR3 protein. The table has about 400,000 distinct CDR3 sequences, about 20% seen once. Study-wide results and caveats: Persistent disease preferred TRBV28, TRBJ1-2 and TRBJ2-5; new disease, TRBV20-1 and TRBJ2-1.

Sample time point: persistent/refractory GD, antithyroid drugs over 5 years with positive TRAb. RNA from PBMCs was the source of the TCR library. This clonotype was recorded a few times. Antigen: not known. This CDR3 region has 15 residues. V lost 0 bases and J lost 0, with 9 bases in between. CDR1 is KGHSH, CDR2 LQKENI, per germline. Specimen: peripheral blood mononuclear cells (PBMCs), collected when the disease was refractory, from a patient treated with antithyroid drugs. The receptor comes from a female donor with Graves disease. V is TRBV18 and J is TRBJ2-7; TRBD2 might be the D (6 bases). CDR3 protein: CASSPPASVSYEQYF. DNA for the CDR3: TGTGCCAGCTCACCACCGGCTAGCGTCTCCTACGAGCAGTACTTC.